The subject of this entry is one T cell receptor beta chain. The antigen remains unidentified. The CDR3 runs to 14 residues. Trimming removed 0 bases from V and 6 bases from J; junction bases left unmatched: 1. Germline values: CDR1 MRHNA, CDR2 SNTAGT. TCRdb recomputed calls from the 5' RACE reads with MiXCR, one row per CDR3 protein. The repertoire holds approximately 350,000 distinct CDR3 sequences, with approximately 13% as singletons. The data were taken from a study of identical twins. Study-level results: Out-of-frame alpha sequences that twins shared showed excess low generation probability.

The same sample was also studied in work on yellow fever vaccine responses in identical twins. That paper adds: Twins reportedly appeared to share part of their vaccine T cell response while keeping part individual.

The sequence derives from a woman aged 18-29 years in good health. V and J are TRBV6-4 and TRBJ1-2, with TRBD1 identical over 10 bases. Sequencing was carried out using CD8+ T cells sorted from blood. For the CDR3, the DNA is TGTGCCAGCAGTGACTCCGGGACAGGGGATGGCTACACCTTC. This sequence encodes CASSDSGTGDGYTF.